Each of the 9 T cell receptor beta chains below was sequenced from the same sample in a study of T cell responses to AZD1222 COVID-19 vaccine. Libraries were prepared by immunoSEQ multiplex PCR; TCRdb keeps only in-frame clonotypes and omits some of them. Altogether about 130,000 clones are present, 75% to 90% being singletons, with the ten largest covering less than 5.5%. The sample in question was peripheral blood, obtained 28 days after the second AZD1222 dose. These receptor sequences come from an adult who received the AZD1222 COVID-19 vaccine.

V gene TRBV10-1 combines with J gene TRBJ2-1, with 12 bases aligning to TRBD1. The CDR3 has 15 residues. J was trimmed by 1 base and V by 10 bases; bases with no gene match: 5. In germline, CDR1 is WNHNN, CDR2 SYGVQD (reference sequence). The CDR3 sequence: CATGGQGASYNEQFF. Here the CDR3 DNA reads TGCGCCACAGGGGGACAGGGGGCATCCTACAATGAGCAGTTCTTC.

This clone was seen only once. The V and J genes are TRBV5-1 and TRBJ2-1; 9 nucleotides align to TRBD1. V dropped 4 bases and J dropped 9; count of bases not matched to a gene: 8. Germline-derived CDR1 and CDR2 are SGHRS and YFSETQ. The CDR3 is 14 amino acids. DNA of the CDR3: TGCGCCAGCAGCCCCGGGACAGGGTGGGGTGAGCAGTTCTTC. Its protein is CASSPGTGWGEQFF.

Only one count was recorded for this clone. The rearrangement joins TRBV19 to TRBJ2-1; tentatively, D is TRBD2 (5 bases). Germline loops: CDR1 LNHDA, CDR2 SQIVND (reference sequence). The germline V and J ends were trimmed by 1 base and 12 bases, with 16 bases remaining between them. This CDR3 has 14 amino acids. CDR3: CASSIGPAPSGQFF. The CDR3 DNA is TGTGCCAGTAGTATAGGACCAGCCCCGAGCGGGCAGTTCTTC.

The chain is built from TRBV30 and TRBJ2-2; D ambiguous. This CDR3 is built from 14 residues. V lost 0 bases, J lost 5 bases, and 10 bases lay in between. Germline assignment: CDR1 GTSNPN and CDR2 SVGIG (reference sequence). The CDR3 here is CAWSVLQATGELFF. The CDR3 DNA follows: TGTGCCTGGAGTGTACTTCAGGCAACCGGGGAGCTGTTTTTT.

The J gene is TRBJ1-2, the V gene TRBV19; 7 bases fit TRBD1. The CDR3 sequence is 14 residues long. V dropped 8 bases and J dropped 0; count of bases not matched to a gene: 6. Germline V CDR1 and CDR2: LNHDA, SQIVND (reference sequence). Here the CDR3 reads CASHRGQSNYGYTF. CDR3 in DNA: TGTGCCAGTCACAGGGGACAGTCTAACTATGGCTACACCTTC.

A single count supports this clone. This chain connects TRBV10-3 to TRBJ2-3, with TRBD1 matching 9 bases. The CDR3 length is 16 residues. V lost 0 bases and J lost 2; bases outside the gene matches: 3. Germline values: CDR1 ENHRY, CDR2 SYGVKD. CDR3 nucleotide sequence: TGTGCCATCAGTGAGTCGACAGGGGGGTCCACAGATACGCAGTATTTT. Encoded protein: CAISESTGGSTDTQYF.

The genes are TRBV7-2 and TRBJ2-3; 12 bases are a match to TRBD2. V gave up 5 bases and J gave up 2 bases; unmatched junction bases: 5. CDR1 and CDR2 from the germline V gene are SGHTA and FQGNSA. This CDR3 region has 16 residues. CDR3 protein: CASSPGTSGPTDTQYF. DNA for the CDR3: TGTGCCAGCAGCCCCGGGACTAGCGGGCCCACAGATACGCAGTATTTT.

This sequence joins TRBV28 and TRBJ2-4; perhaps TRBD2 as D (5 bases). The length of the CDR3 is 15 residues. Trimming stripped 7 bases from V and 3 bases from J, with 16 bases between. Per germline, CDR1 MDHEN and CDR2 SYDVKM. DNA of the CDR3: TGTGCCAGCACCCAACTAGGAGGTGTCAAAAACATTCAGTACTTC. Translating gives CASTQLGGVKNIQYF. The entire variable domain, with the rest obtained from reference TRBV28 and TRBJ2-4, is as follows: DVKVTQSSRYLVKRTGEKVFLECVQDMDHENMFWYRQDPGLGLRLIYFSYDVKMKEKGDIPEGYSVSREKKERFSLILESASTNQTSMYLCASTQLGGVKNIQYFGAGTRLSVL.

The chain joins TRBV4-1 to TRBJ1-6; D possibly corresponds to TRBD1 (6 bases). V was pared by 0 bases and J by 7 bases, with 13 bases between. This CDR3 has 16 amino acids. CDR1 MGHRA and CDR2 YSYEKL come from the germline V gene. DNA for the CDR3: TGCGCCAGCAGCCAAGATACGGGGGCGGGAAATTCACCCCTCCACTTT. This gives the protein CASSQDTGAGNSPLHF.